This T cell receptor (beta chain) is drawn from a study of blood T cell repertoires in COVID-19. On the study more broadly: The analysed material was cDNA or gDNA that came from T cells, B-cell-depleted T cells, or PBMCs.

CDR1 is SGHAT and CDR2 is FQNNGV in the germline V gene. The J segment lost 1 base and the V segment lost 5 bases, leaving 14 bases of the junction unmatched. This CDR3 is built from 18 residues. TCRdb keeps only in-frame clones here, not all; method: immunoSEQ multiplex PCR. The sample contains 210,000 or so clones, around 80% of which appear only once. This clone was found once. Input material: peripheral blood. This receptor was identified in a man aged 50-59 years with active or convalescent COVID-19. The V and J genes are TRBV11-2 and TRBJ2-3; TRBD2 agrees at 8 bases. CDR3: CASSHPRLRRGGTDTQYF. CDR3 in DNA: TGTGCCAGCAGCCACCCGCGGCTCAGGCGGGGGGGCACAGATACGCAGTATTTT.